This T cell receptor beta chain was found in a study of shared clonotypes between healthy human individuals. This CDR3 has 12 residues. CDR1 SQVTM and CDR2 ANQGSEA come from the germline V gene. V was shortened by 4 bases and J by 3 bases, with 9 bases between the two germline ends. The protocol was immunoSEQ multiplex PCR, while the TCRdb copy is restricted to in-frame clones and leaves out a portion. The sample yields around 2,000,000 clones, roughly 95% seen once. CD8 cells regarded as naive lacked CD45RO, were positively chosen for CCR7, and omitted terminally differentiated effector memory CD45RA+ cells.

The chain is built from TRBV29-1 and TRBJ1-1, with D unresolved. Source material: naive CD8+ T cells sorted from blood. This clonotype was obtained from a man between 18 and 35 years old in good health. In nucleotides, the CDR3 is TGCAGCGTTGGGACGGAGCACACTGAAGCTTTCTTT. Encoded protein: CSVGTEHTEAFF. The whole variable domain, filled in from reference TRBV29-1 and TRBJ1-1, reads SAVISQKPSRDICQRGTSLTIQCQVDSQVTMMFWYRQQPGQSLTLIATANQGSEATYESGFVIDKFPISRPNLTFSTLTVSNMSPEDSSIYLCSVGTEHTEAFFGQGTRLTVV.